Below, one TCR beta chain is given with its context. Its antigen is undetermined. This entry comes from a study of CD8+ T cells in alopecia areata. Extraction and reverse transcription of RNA yielded cDNA as the sequencing template. Data came from immunoSEQ multiplex PCR; TCRdb stores just in-frame clones and leaves some out. The top ten clones hold around 15% of a sample with 120,000 to 150,000 clones, over 80% of them seen once. General study findings and limits: Among the cells sequenced in scalp samples are also the resident alphabeta T cells of normal skin. Clonality exceeded that of normal scalp in lesional scalp, most notably in alopecia totalis/universalis.

Alopecia areata patients provided lesional scalp punch biopsies and peripheral blood, both collected for the study. The clonotype comes from a human donor with alopecia areata. The source material was CD8+ T cells sorted from blood, sampled at week 0.

CDR3 in amino acids: CASNGGGGGETQYF. The CDR3 DNA reads as TGTGCCAGCAATGGAGGGGGCGGAGGAGAGACCCAGTACTTC. The rearrangement uses TRBV6-5 and TRBJ2-5, with D maybe TRBD1 (7 bases). Looked up from germline, CDR1 is MNHEY and CDR2 is SVGAGI. Trimming took 7 bases from V and 4 from J, leaving 16 bases between them. This CDR3 has 14 amino acids.